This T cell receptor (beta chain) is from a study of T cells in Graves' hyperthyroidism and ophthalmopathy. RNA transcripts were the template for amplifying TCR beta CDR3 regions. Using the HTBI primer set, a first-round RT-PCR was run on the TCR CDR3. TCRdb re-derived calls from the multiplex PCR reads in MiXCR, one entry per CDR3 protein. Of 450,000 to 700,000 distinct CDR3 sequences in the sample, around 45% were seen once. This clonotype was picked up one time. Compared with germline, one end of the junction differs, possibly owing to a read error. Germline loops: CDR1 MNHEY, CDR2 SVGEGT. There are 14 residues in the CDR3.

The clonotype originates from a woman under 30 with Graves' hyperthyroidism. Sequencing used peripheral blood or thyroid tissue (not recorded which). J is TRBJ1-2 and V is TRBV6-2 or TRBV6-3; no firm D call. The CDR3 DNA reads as TGTGCCAGCATTTACAGAGCGGGAGGGTATGGCTACACCTTC. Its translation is CASIYRAGGYGYTF.